This T cell receptor (beta chain) was sequenced in a study of T cell responses to AZD1222 COVID-19 vaccine. Turning to the study itself: Pooled in the analysis were second doses at about 4 or about 12 weeks.

Some clones are missing from TCRdb's copy, which holds only in-frame ones; the method was immunoSEQ multiplex PCR. The sample holds 100,000 to 150,000 clones, more than 70% seen once. The germline CDR1 and CDR2 sequences are MNHEY and SVGAGI. The germline V and J ends were trimmed by 1 base and 4 bases, with 7 bases remaining between them. This CDR3 region has 14 residues. Sequences were derived from peripheral blood, sampled on day 0 of AZD1222 vaccination. The J gene is TRBJ2-2, the V gene TRBV6-5, with unresolved D. This receptor was identified in an adult in good health. The CDR3 region has the DNA TGTGCCAGCAGTTACTACATGCCCACCGGGGAGCTGTTTTTT. Its translation is CASSYYMPTGELFF.